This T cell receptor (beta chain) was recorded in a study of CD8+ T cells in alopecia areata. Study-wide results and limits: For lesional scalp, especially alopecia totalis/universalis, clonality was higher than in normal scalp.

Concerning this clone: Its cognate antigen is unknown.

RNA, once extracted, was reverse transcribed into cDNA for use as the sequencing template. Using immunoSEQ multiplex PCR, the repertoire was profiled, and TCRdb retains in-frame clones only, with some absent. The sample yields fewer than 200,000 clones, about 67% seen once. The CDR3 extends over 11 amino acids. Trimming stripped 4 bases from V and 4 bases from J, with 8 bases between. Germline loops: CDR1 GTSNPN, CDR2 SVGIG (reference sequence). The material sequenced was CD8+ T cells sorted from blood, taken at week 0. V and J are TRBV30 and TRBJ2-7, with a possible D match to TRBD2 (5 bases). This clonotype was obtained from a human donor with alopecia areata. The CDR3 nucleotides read TGTGCCTGGACCGCGGGTTACGAGCAGTACTTC. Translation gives CAWTAGYEQYF.